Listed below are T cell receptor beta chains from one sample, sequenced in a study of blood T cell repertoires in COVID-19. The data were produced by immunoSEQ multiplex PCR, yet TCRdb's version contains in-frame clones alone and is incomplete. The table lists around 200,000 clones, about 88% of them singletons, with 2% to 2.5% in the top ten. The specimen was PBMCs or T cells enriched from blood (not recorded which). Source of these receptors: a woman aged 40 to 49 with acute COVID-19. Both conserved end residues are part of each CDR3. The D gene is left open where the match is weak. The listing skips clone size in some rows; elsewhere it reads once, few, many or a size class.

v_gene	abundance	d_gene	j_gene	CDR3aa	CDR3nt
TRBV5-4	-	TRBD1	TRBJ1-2	CASSPLGTGAPYGYTF	TGTGCCAGCAGCCCCCTCGGGACAGGCGCCCCCTATGGCTACACCTTC
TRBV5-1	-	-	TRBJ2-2	CASSLTQNTGELFF	TGCGCCAGCAGCTTGACACAGAACACCGGGGAGCTGTTTTTT
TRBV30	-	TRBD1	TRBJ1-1	CAWSREGARGEAFF	TGTGCCTGGAGCCGGGAGGGGGCGCGGGGTGAAGCTTTCTTT
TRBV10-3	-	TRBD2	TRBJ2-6	CAIAQLAGGVGANVLTF	TGTGCCATCGCCCAACTAGCGGGAGGTGTGGGGGCCAACGTCCTGACTTTC
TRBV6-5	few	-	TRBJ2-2	CASSKSPGELFF	TGTGCCAGCAGTAAATCTCCCGGGGAGCTGTTTTTT
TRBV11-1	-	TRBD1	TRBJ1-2	CASSSDRSYGYTF	TGTGCCAGCAGCTCGGACAGGAGCTATGGCTACACCTTC
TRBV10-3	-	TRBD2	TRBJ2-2	CAIMRGLAGPNTGELFF	TGTGCCATCATGAGAGGACTAGCGGGACCTAACACCGGGGAGCTGTTTTTT
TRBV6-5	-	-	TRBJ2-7	CASSPGGYEQYF	TGTGCCAGCAGCCCGGGTGGCTACGAGCAGTACTTC
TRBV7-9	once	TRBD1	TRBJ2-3	CASSPLTGTGPDTQYF	TGTGCCAGCAGCCCCCTTACCGGGACAGGGCCAGATACGCAGTATTTT
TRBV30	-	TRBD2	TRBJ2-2	CAWSVRAGVNTGELFF	TGTGCCTGGAGTGTACGAGCGGGGGTGAACACCGGGGAGCTGTTTTTT
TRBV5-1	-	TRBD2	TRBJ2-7	CASSWNAGTSYEQYF	TGCGCCAGCAGCTGGAATGCCGGGACTAGCTACGAGCAGTACTTC
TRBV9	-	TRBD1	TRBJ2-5	CASSRGQADQETQYF	TGTGCCAGCAGCAGGGGACAGGCGGACCAAGAGACCCAGTACTTC
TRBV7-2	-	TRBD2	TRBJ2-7	CATQLAGGYEQYF	TGTGCCACCCAGCTAGCGGGAGGGTACGAGCAGTACTTC
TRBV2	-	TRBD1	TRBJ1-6	CASSEGTGRNSPLHF	TGTGCCAGCAGTGAAGGGACAGGAAGAAATTCACCCCTCCACTTT
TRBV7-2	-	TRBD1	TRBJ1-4	CASSWTGGARGEKLFF	TGTGCCAGCAGCTGGACAGGGGGCGCGAGGGGTGAAAAACTGTTTTTT
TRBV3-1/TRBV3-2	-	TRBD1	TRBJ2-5	CASSLGQSKRDQYF	TGTGCCAGCAGCCTGGGACAGTCCAAAAGGGACCAGTACTTC
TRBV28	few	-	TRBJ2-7	CASSSHDRFSYEQYF	TGTGCCAGCAGTTCACACGACAGGTTCTCCTACGAGCAGTACTTC
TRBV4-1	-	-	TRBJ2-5	CASTKTSGGETQYF	TGCGCCAGCACCAAAACGTCGGGCGGGGAGACCCAGTACTTC
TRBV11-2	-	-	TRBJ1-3	CASSLQVTGNTIYF	TGTGCCAGCAGCTTACAGGTGACTGGAAACACCATATATTTT
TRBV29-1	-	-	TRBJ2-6	CSVGGSSGANVLTF	TGCAGCGTTGGAGGGAGCTCTGGGGCCAACGTCCTGACTTTC
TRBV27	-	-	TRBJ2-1	CASTLVAGTNEQFF	TGTGCCAGCACCCTTGTGGCGGGCACCAATGAGCAGTTCTTC
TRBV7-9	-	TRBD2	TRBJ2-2	CASSPPRTSSAGELFF	TGTGCCAGCAGCCCGCCTCGGACTAGTTCAGCCGGGGAGCTGTTTTTT
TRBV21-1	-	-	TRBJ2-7	CATLDRGPYEQYF	TGTGCCACCCTGGACAGGGGGCCCTACGAGCAGTACTTC
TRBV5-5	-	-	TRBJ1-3	CASSFAGVPGNTIYF	TGTGCCAGCAGTTTTGCAGGGGTTCCCGGAAACACCATATATTTT
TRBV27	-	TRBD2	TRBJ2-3	CASSLLAGNTDTQYF	TGTGCCAGCAGTTTACTAGCGGGAAACACAGATACGCAGTATTTT
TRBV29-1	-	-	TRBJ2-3	CSVATDTQYF	TGCAGCGTTGCTACAGATACGCAGTATTTT